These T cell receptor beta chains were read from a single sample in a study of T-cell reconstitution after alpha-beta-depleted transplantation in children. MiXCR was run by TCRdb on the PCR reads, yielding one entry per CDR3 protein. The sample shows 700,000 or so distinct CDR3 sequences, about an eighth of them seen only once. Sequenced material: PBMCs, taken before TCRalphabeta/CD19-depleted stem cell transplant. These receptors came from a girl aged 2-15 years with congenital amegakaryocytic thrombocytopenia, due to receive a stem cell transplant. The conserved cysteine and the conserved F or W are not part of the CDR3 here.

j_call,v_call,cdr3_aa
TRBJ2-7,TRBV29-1,SVELRDFETNEQY
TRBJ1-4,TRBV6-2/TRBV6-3,ASSYLRTGKKLF
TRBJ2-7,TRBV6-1,ASSDGVGLAGGYEQY
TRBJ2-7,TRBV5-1,ASSLAGSTYEQY
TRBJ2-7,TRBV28,ASIVYEQY
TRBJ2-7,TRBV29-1,SVILTCYEQY
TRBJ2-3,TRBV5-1,ASSNGNTDTQY
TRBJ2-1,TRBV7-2,ASSIRKFSYNEQF
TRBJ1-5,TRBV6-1,ASSHTPWGNQPQH
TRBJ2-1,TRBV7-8,ASSLSAWLRNEQF
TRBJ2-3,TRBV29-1,SVVVSGTDTQY
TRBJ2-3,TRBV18,ASSPSLIKTSGRNTDTQY
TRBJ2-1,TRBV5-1,ASSLGAGVLGYNEQF
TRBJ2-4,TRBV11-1,ASSSTLAGGQYGKNIQY
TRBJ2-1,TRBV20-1,SAPEASGRRYNEQF
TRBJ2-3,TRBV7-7,ASSLQSVDTQY
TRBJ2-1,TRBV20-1,SARKVSGSSYNEQF
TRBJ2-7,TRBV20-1,SAKTDRHYEQY
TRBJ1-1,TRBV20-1,SAGGNRLMGAEAF
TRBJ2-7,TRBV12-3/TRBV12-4,ASGVSYEQY
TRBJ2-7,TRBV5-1,ASRGQGTREQY
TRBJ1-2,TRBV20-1,SAPQPTEVYGYT
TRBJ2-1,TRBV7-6,ASSLRSASPYEQF
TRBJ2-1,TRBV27,ASSQYKLAGGPIDEQF
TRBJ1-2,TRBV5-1,ASSFGEVDGYT
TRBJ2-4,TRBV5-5,ASSFSGTGATINIQY
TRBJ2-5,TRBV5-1,ASSLEVGTLGETQY
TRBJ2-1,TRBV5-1,ASSLEIAGDPF
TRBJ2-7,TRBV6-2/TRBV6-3,ASRKESYEQY
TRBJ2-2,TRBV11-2,ASSQTRVRELF
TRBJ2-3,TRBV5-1,ASSLRSRGGSTDTQY
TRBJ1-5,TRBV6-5,ASSWDRGYQPQH
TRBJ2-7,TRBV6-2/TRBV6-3,ASSWERLAVLYEQY
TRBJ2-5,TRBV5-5,ASSLANEETQY
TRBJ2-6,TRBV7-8,ASSLAGTSYTGANVLT
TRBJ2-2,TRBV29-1,SVLAASGRTIGELF
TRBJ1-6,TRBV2,ASSEVGGSPLH
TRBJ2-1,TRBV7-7,ASSRTSSGEQF
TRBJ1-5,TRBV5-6,ASSQTGSSNQPQH